A selection of T cell receptor beta chains follows, all from one sample in a study of cytomegalovirus exposure and HLA in healthy donors. Clones were read by immunoSEQ multiplex PCR, and TCRdb kept only the in-frame ones, dropping some. The sample has around 150,000 clones; about 80% are singletons. Sequencing was carried out using PBMCs. Receptors originate from a man younger than 30 in good health and CMV-seropositive. Both conserved end residues are trimmed from each CDR3. A D gene is named only where the DNA matches it firmly. The listing skips clone size in some rows; elsewhere it reads once, few, many or a size class.

-	TRBV6-5	TRBJ2-1	TRBD1	ASSWTGSRGYNEQF
-	TRBV2	TRBJ1-5	TRBD1	ASRTGTGVNQPQH
-	TRBV20-1	TRBJ1-1	-	SATANTEAF
-	TRBV9	TRBJ2-3	TRBD2	ASSVVGSGGLTDTQY
-	TRBV5-5	TRBJ2-1	-	ASRDSGEQF
few	TRBV27	TRBJ2-1	TRBD1	ASSSDRGLHNEQF
-	TRBV5-6	TRBJ2-6	-	ASSLVESGANVLT
-	TRBV27	TRBJ1-1	TRBD1	ASGGQRNTEAF
few	TRBV4-3	TRBJ1-6	-	ASSQAPGDSPLH
-	TRBV7-9	TRBJ1-4	-	ASSLSLPEKLF
-	TRBV6-1	TRBJ1-5	-	ASKLNSNQPQH
-	TRBV7-8	TRBJ1-1	-	ASSSLWGRVTEAF
-	TRBV2	TRBJ1-5	-	ASSYRAAGNQPQH
-	TRBV7-2	TRBJ2-3	TRBD1	ASSLAPGGQDTQY
few	TRBV18	TRBJ2-3	TRBD2	ASSPVTSGRDTQY
few	TRBV6-1	TRBJ1-1	-	ASSPSGGYTEAF
-	TRBV19	TRBJ2-1	TRBD2	ASSMISGRFHNEQF
-	TRBV25-1	TRBJ2-7	-	ASSESPSSYEQY
-	TRBV18	TRBJ1-1	TRBD1	ASSPAGQGITEAF
-	TRBV29-1	TRBJ2-7	TRBD2	SVFLGSGSPYEQY
-	TRBV7-2	TRBJ2-7	-	ASSRRAGGLYEQY
few	TRBV27	TRBJ2-7	-	ASSPVTTTSFYEQY
-	TRBV5-1	TRBJ2-2	TRBD1	ASSHDRGRGHTGELF
-	TRBV15	TRBJ1-6	-	ATSEGGEYNSPLH
-	TRBV6-5	TRBJ1-6	TRBD1	ASSYSTGTVPSPLH
-	TRBV11-2	TRBJ1-1	-	ASSLPTGLEAF
-	TRBV11-2	TRBJ2-1	-	ASSSPRGGSYNEQF
-	TRBV7-2	TRBJ2-5	TRBD2	ASSAGLAGGQETQY
-	TRBV9	TRBJ1-1	-	ASSVEPRESLNTEAF
-	TRBV29-1	TRBJ1-1	TRBD1	SVGGAMTGLMNTEAF
-	TRBV7-2	TRBJ1-2	TRBD1	ASSSGTGVSLVDGYT
-	TRBV18	TRBJ1-3	TRBD1	ASSPFRTGSGNTIY
-	TRBV7-9	TRBJ1-4	TRBD1	ASSLGDREKEKLF
-	TRBV4-3	TRBJ1-6	TRBD1	ASSQDGTGGVHNSPLH
-	TRBV7-9	TRBJ1-5	-	ASGLDRPVNQPQH
-	TRBV7-3	TRBJ2-3	TRBD2	ASSEHPGAGVADTQY
-	TRBV5-1	TRBJ1-3	TRBD1	ASSTGQLGSGNTIY
-	TRBV27	TRBJ2-2	-	ASSFPTRGTGELF
-	TRBV23-1	TRBJ2-7	-	ASSQSISNVRDGSEQY
-	TRBV5-4	TRBJ1-3	-	ASSFVGVGGASSGNTIY
-	TRBV30	TRBJ2-1	TRBD1	AWSGPRAGGSYNEQF